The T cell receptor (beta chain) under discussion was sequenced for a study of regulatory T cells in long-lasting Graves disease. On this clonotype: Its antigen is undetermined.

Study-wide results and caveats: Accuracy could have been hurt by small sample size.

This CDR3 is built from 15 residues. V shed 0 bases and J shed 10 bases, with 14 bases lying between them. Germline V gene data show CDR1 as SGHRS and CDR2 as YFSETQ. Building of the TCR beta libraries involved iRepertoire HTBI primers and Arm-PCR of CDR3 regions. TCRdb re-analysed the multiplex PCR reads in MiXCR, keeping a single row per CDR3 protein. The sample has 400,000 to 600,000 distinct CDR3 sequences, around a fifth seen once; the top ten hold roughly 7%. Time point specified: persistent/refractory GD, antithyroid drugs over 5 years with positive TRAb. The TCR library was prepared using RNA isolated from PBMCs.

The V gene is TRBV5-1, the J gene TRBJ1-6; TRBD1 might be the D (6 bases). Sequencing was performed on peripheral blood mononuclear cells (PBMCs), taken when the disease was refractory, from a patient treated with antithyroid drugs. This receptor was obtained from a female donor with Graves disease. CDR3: CASSLGGDNGSPLHF. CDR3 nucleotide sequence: TGCGCCAGCAGCTTGGGGGGGGACAATGGGTCACCCCTCCACTTT.